Listed here are 23 T cell receptor beta chains from one sample, sequenced in a study of cytomegalovirus exposure and HLA in healthy donors. PCR primers comprised 60 Vbeta and 13 Jbeta primers. The table came from immunoSEQ multiplex PCR; TCRdb's copy has only in-frame clones and leaves some out. The data hold more than 95,000 clones, with roughly 79% observed a single time. The sequenced material came from PBMCs. The receptor set was obtained from a young woman in good health and CMV-seronegative.

The V call is TRBV29-1, the J call TRBJ2-7; 9 nucleotides align to TRBD1. The germline V gene encodes CDR1 SQVTM and CDR2 ANQGSEA. V lost 7 bases to trimming and J lost 5 bases; unmatched junction nucleotides: 9. CDR3 size: 13 residues. The CDR3 sequence is CSALGTGRHEQYF. CDR3 DNA sequence: TGCAGCGCACTAGGGACAGGGCGGCACGAGCAGTACTTC.

The J gene is TRBJ2-2, the V gene TRBV6-1; D might be TRBD2 (6 bases). Germline lookup yields CDR1 MNHNS and CDR2 SASEGT. V was pared by 4 bases and J by 8 bases, with 8 bases between. The CDR3 runs to 12 residues. CDR3 nucleotides: TGTGCCAGCAGTGTGCTAGCGGGGGAGCTGTTTTTT. Translation: CASSVLAGELFF.

The chain uses TRBV5-1 and TRBJ2-2; D possibly corresponds to TRBD1 (6 bases). With 4 bases removed from V and 1 base from J, the gap between germline ends came to 11 bases. This CDR3 has 15 amino acids. From germline, CDR1 is SGHRS and CDR2 YFSETQ. The CDR3 sequence is CASSRDTQNTGELFF. In nucleotides, the CDR3 is TGCGCCAGCAGCCGGGACACCCAGAACACCGGGGAGCTGTTTTTT.

This clone appeared once. V gene TRBV27 combines with J gene TRBJ2-7; TRBD1 matches 9 bases. V gave up 5 bases and J gave up 6 bases; unmatched junction bases: 11. CDR3 length: 15 amino acids. Germline V lookup: CDR1 MNHEY, CDR2 SMNVEV (reference sequence). CDR3 nucleotide sequence: TGTGCCAGCAGTGCCTACCGGGACAGGGCCCTCGAGCAGTACTTC. Translation gives CASSAYRDRALEQYF.

This sequence joins TRBV5-5 and TRBJ2-7, with D tentatively TRBD1 (5 bases). The CDR3 contains 14 residues. V lost 0 bases, J lost 1 base, and 8 bases lay in between. Germline V gene data show CDR1 as SGHKS and CDR2 as YYEKEE (reference sequence). The CDR3 loop reads CASSLGGASYEQYF. The CDR3 coding sequence is TGTGCCAGCAGCTTGGGGGGCGCGTCCTACGAGCAGTACTTC. Full variable domain (outside the CDR3, taken from reference TRBV5-5 and TRBJ2-7): DAGVTQSPTHLIKTRGQQVTLRCSPISGHKSVSWYQQVLGQGPQFIFQYYEKEERGRGNFPDRFSARQFPNYSSELNVNALLLGDSALYLCASSLGGASYEQYFGPGTRLTVT.

V gene TRBV7-2 combines with J gene TRBJ2-2; 9 bases are a match to TRBD2. The junction had 6 bases not matched to a gene; V was cut back by 5 bases and J by 5 bases. Germline V CDR1 and CDR2: SGHTA, FQGNSA. This CDR3 is built from 15 residues. The CDR3 sequence is CASSGASGATGELFF. The CDR3 coding sequence is TGTGCCAGCAGCGGAGCTAGCGGGGCGACCGGGGAGCTGTTTTTT.

The chain links TRBV27 to TRBJ2-7; TRBD1 matches 8 bases. Germline V gene lookup returns CDR1 MNHEY and CDR2 SMNVEV (reference sequence). J lost 2 bases, V lost 3 bases, and 3 bases had no gene match. The CDR3 spans 14 residues. CDR3 DNA sequence: TGTGCCAGCAGTTTGGGGACAGGCGCCTACGAGCAGTACTTC. Encoded protein: CASSLGTGAYEQYF.

The table lists this clone with a count of one. The chain is built from TRBV7-2 and TRBJ2-2, with TRBD1 identical over 7 bases. The germline CDR1 and CDR2 sequences are SGHTA and FQGNSA. The CDR3 sequence is 17 residues long. Germline trimming cut 10 bases from V and 2 bases from J; bases unmatched to any gene: 16. The CDR3 spells CATQLRQGGLNTGELFF. The DNA of the CDR3 is TGTGCCACCCAATTGAGACAGGGCGGCTTAAACACCGGGGAGCTGTTTTTT.

V is TRBV7-8 and J is TRBJ1-5, with a tentative D call TRBD1 (5 bases). In germline, CDR1 is SGHVS, CDR2 FQNEAQ. CDR3 length: 14 amino acids. Trimming removed 5 bases from V and 11 bases from J, with 19 bases in between. The CDR3 loop is CASSLGLGRDAQHF. For the CDR3, the DNA is TGTGCCAGCAGCCTTGGACTGGGGAGGGACGCCCAGCATTTT.

V is TRBV7-8 and J is TRBJ2-1; 7 bases line up with TRBD1. The V gene end was trimmed by 1 base and the J gene end by 6 bases; junction bases not matched to a gene: 6. CDR3 length: 15 amino acids. Germline CDR1 and CDR2: SGHVS and FQNEAQ. The DNA of the CDR3 is TGTGCCAGCAGCTTAGGACAGGGAAACTTCAATGAGCAGTTCTTC. This encodes CASSLGQGNFNEQFF.

The rearrangement uses TRBV7-2 and TRBJ2-7; 7 positions match TRBD2. V gave up 2 bases and J gave up 3 bases; unmatched junction bases: 7. CDR3 length: 15 residues. The germline V gene encodes CDR1 SGHTA and CDR2 FQGNSA. CDR3 DNA sequence: TGTGCCAGCAGCTTAAGCGGGACCTTCGGCTACGAGCAGTACTTC. As protein: CASSLSGTFGYEQYF.

The chain uses TRBV10-1 and TRBJ1-1; 9 nucleotides line up with TRBD1. The J segment lost 5 bases and the V segment lost 2 bases, leaving 0 bases of the junction unmatched. CDR3 size: 13 residues. Germline V gives CDR1 WNHNN, CDR2 SYGVQD (reference sequence). The CDR3 reads CASSEGTGTEAFF. Written as DNA, the CDR3 is TGCGCCAGCAGTGAGGGGACAGGGACTGAAGCTTTCTTT.

The chain recombines TRBV4-1 with TRBJ2-2, with TRBD1 as a possible D gene (6 bases). This CDR3 is 16 amino acids long. Per the germline V gene, CDR1 is MGHRA and CDR2 is YSYEKL. The V gene lost 4 bases and the J gene lost 2 bases, with 14 bases spanning the gap. The CDR3 sequence is CASSPPRGTNTGELFF. The CDR3 bases are TGCGCCAGCAGCCCACCAAGGGGGACCAACACCGGGGAGCTGTTTTTT.

The chain links TRBV5-8 to TRBJ2-7, with D possibly TRBD1 on 5 matching bases. The germline V gene encodes CDR1 SGHTS and CDR2 YDEGEE. V gave up 2 bases and J gave up 1 base, with 7 bases separating them. This CDR3 comprises 13 residues. The CDR3, as DNA: TGTGCCAGCAGCTTACAGGCGTCCTACGAGCAGTACTTC. Translating gives CASSLQASYEQYF.

The V gene is TRBV5-1, the J gene TRBJ1-4; 12 nucleotides agree with TRBD1. CDR1 SGHRS and CDR2 YFSETQ come from the germline V gene. J was trimmed by 7 bases and V by 0 bases; bases with no gene match: 7. The CDR3 sequence is 17 residues long. The CDR3 protein is CASSLAGQGALGEKLFF. For the CDR3, the DNA is TGCGCCAGCAGCTTGGCGGGACAGGGGGCGTTGGGTGAAAAACTGTTTTTT.

Only a few counts were recorded for this clone. V gene TRBV2 combines with J gene TRBJ2-1; D is perhaps TRBD2 (7 bases). Germline CDR1 reads SNHLY; CDR2 reads FYNNEI. Trimming shortened V by 10 bases and J by 6 bases, and 19 bases separated the two germline ends. The CDR3 extends over 14 amino acids. CDR3 sequence (DNA): TGTGCCACTAGGGGGGGGGCCTCAGGCAATGAGCAGTTCTTC. Protein product: CATRGGASGNEQFF.

The CDR3 sequence: CASSVDDSNYGYTF. The DNA for the CDR3 is TGTGCCAGCAGCGTAGATGACTCTAACTATGGCTACACCTTC. The chain has TRBV9 and TRBJ1-2; D uncertain. CDR1 is SGDLS and CDR2 is YYNGEE in the germline V gene. The CDR3 totals 14 residues. V shed 0 bases and J shed 0 bases, with 6 bases lying between them.

J is TRBJ1-2 and V is TRBV19; 7 positions match TRBD1. The trim removed 5 bases at V and 5 bases at J, leaving 11 bases unmatched. Germline V gene lookup returns CDR1 LNHDA and CDR2 SQIVND (reference sequence). CDR3 length: 15 amino acids. CDR3 in DNA: TGTGCCAGTAGTGGGTACCGGGACAGCAGGTATGGCTACACCTTC. Translating gives CASSGYRDSRYGYTF.

This rearrangement joins TRBV5-4 to TRBJ2-7, with TRBD2 matching 10 bases. CDR3 length equals 17 residues. Germline loops: CDR1 SGHNT, CDR2 YYREEE (reference sequence). After removal of 6 bases from V and 7 bases from J, the junction contained 19 bases not matched to a gene. CDR3 coding DNA: TGTGCCAGCACCGGAGCGGGGGGGAGTCAACCCAGGGGAGAGCAGTACTTC. Translated: CASTGAGGSQPRGEQYF.

The chain's CDR3 is CASSDRLNTEAFF. Here the CDR3 DNA reads TGTGCCAGCAGCGACAGGTTGAACACTGAAGCTTTCTTT. V gene TRBV27 combines with J gene TRBJ1-1, with a possible D match to TRBD1 (6 bases). The V end lost 6 bases, the J end lost 0 bases, and 8 bases lay between the germline ends. Looked up from germline, CDR1 is MNHEY and CDR2 is SMNVEV (reference sequence). This CDR3 comprises 13 residues.

The V gene is TRBV7-9, the J gene TRBJ1-1, with 11 bases that match TRBD1. V gave up 1 base and J gave up 7 bases; unmatched junction bases: 2. The CDR3 covers 14 residues. Per the germline V gene, CDR1 is SEHNR and CDR2 is FQNEAQ (reference sequence). The CDR3 spells CASSLGGQGVEAFF. In nucleotides, the CDR3 is TGTGCCAGCAGCTTAGGGGGACAGGGGGTTGAAGCTTTCTTT.

The chain is built from TRBV5-1 and TRBJ1-1; D perhaps matches TRBD1 (6 bases). This CDR3 spans 15 amino acids. Per the germline V gene, CDR1 is SGHRS and CDR2 is YFSETQ. Trimming took 3 bases from V and 0 from J, leaving 12 bases between them. The CDR3 loop reads CASSSTGTMNTEAFF. CDR3 nucleotide sequence: TGCGCCAGCAGCTCGACAGGTACCATGAACACTGAAGCTTTCTTT.

This clone was detected a few times. The gene calls are TRBV4-1 and TRBJ2-7; 7 positions agree with TRBD1. J gave up 1 base and V 5 bases, and 8 bases lay outside the gene matches. CDR1 and CDR2 (germline): MGHRA, YSYEKL. The CDR3 runs to 15 residues. CDR3 sequence: CASSIGTDYSYEQYF. CDR3 nucleotides: TGCGCCAGCAGCATTGGGACAGATTATTCCTACGAGCAGTACTTC.